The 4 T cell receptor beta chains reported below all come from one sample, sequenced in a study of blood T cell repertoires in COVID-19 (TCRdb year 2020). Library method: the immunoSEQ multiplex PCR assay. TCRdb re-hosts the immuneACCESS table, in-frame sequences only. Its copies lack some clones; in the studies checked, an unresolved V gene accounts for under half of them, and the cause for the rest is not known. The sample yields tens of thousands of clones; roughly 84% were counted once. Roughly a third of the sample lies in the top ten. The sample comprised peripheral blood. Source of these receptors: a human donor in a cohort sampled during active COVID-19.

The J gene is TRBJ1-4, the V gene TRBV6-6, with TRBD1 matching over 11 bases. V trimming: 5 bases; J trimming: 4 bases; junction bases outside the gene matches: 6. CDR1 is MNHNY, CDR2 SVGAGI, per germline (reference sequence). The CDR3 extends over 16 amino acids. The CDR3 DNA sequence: TGTGCCAGCAGTCGAGTCGGGACAGGGGGTAATGAAAAACTGTTTTTT. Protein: CASSRVGTGGNEKLFF.

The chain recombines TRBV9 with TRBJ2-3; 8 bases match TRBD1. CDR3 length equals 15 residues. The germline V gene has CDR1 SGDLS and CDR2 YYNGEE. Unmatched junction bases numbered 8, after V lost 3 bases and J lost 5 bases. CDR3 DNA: TGTGCCAGCAGCGCGCAGGGGGCTGATGGAGATACGCAGTATTTT. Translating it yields CASSAQGADGDTQYF.

The CDR3 region is CASALTGSNYEQYF. The CDR3 DNA reads TGTGCCAGCGCTCTGACAGGGAGTAACTACGAGCAGTACTTC. The rearrangement joins TRBV7-9 to TRBJ2-7, with 7 bases that match TRBD1. This CDR3 has 14 amino acids. Trimming removed 8 bases from V and 3 bases from J; junction bases left unmatched: 10. Germline V gene lookup returns CDR1 SEHNR and CDR2 FQNEAQ (reference sequence). The variable domain in full, completed from reference TRBV7-9 and TRBJ2-7, reads DTGVSQNPRHKITKRGQNVTFRCDPISEHNRLYWYRQTLGQGPEFLTYFQNEAQLEKSRLLSDRFSAERPKGSFSTLEIQRTEQGDSAMYLCASALTGSNYEQYFGPGTRLTVT.

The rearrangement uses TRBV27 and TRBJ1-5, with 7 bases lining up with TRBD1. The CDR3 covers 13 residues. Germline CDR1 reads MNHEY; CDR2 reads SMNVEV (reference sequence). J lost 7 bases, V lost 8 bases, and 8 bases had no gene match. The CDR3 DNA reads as TGTGCCAGCGGCATACAGGGGATCCAGCCCCAGCATTTT. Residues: CASGIQGIQPQHF.